A selection of T cell receptor beta chains follows, all from one sample in a study of cytomegalovirus exposure and HLA in healthy donors. Sequencing used immunoSEQ multiplex PCR; TCRdb keeps in-frame clones, though not all of them. This sample has tens of thousands of clones; 77% occur once, and the top ten carry more than 2.5%. The sample comprised PBMCs. The receptors here all came from a man aged 50 to 59 in good health and CMV-seropositive. The conserved cysteine and the conserved F or W are not part of the CDR3 here.

v_call	j_call	cdr3_aa
TRBV7-9	TRBJ1-2	SSSFEINYGYT
TRBV4-1	TRBJ1-3	ASSSPTGLSGNTIY
TRBV14	TRBJ2-5	ASSQKIQGTGPSQETQY
TRBV19	-	ASSISSFREASYEQY
TRBV29-1	TRBJ1-1	SVIFVPGQGPKVLNTEAF
TRBV5-4	TRBJ2-2	ASRKSGQGSNTGELF
TRBV6-6	TRBJ2-5	ASSYQRKQGEETQY
TRBV7-3	TRBJ2-5	ASSLYGVETQY
TRBV10-2	TRBJ2-2	ASSPGTSGYTGELF
TRBV10-3	TRBJ2-7	AIGAQPKLYEQY
TRBV25-1	TRBJ2-3	ASEEYRGTDTQY
TRBV5-5	TRBJ2-7	ASSGGLETSEQY
TRBV14	TRBJ2-3	ASSRLAGADTQY
TRBV9	TRBJ2-1	ASSVAGLAGGPWEQF
TRBV7-9	TRBJ2-5	SSSLEGTGPGETQY
TRBV10-1	TRBJ2-3	ASSFSYTDTQY
TRBV9	TRBJ2-5	ASSVGGAGGAETQY
TRBV9	TRBJ2-2	ASRGTSGSIGELF
TRBV6-5	TRBJ1-1	ASIGPKFAEAF
TRBV5-6	TRBJ2-5	ASSLVTSLSGGTQY
TRBV10-3	TRBJ2-7	AISGDRAMSSYEQY
TRBV27	TRBJ1-1	ASSLVREQNTEAF
TRBV7-8	TRBJ2-7	ASSLGGGEQY
TRBV2	TRBJ2-7	ASNTGTHLEQY
TRBV6-6	TRBJ2-5	ASNKGGGPQTQY
TRBV6-6	TRBJ2-1	ASINSGRAFQDEQF
TRBV6-5	TRBJ2-2	ASSVDRGSTGELF
TRBV11-2	TRBJ1-1	ASSLVPTGGTEAF
TRBV10-3	TRBJ2-3	AIRPKIAGGPTDTQY
TRBV6-5	TRBJ2-1	ASSADRGSYNEQF
TRBV9	TRBJ2-3	ASSVEGGYADTQY
TRBV5-1	TRBJ2-3	ASSWGGLAGWADTQY
TRBV27	TRBJ1-4	ASSFHRSGVSGKLF
TRBV5-1	TRBJ2-2	ASKVTSGSSATGELF
TRBV30	TRBJ1-2	AWDRGS
TRBV28	TRBJ2-7	ASRVSGASYEQY
TRBV19	TRBJ2-4	ASRPGLAYSLAKNSQY
TRBV28	TRBJ2-5	ASSSPGAGGPLQETQY
TRBV25-1	TRBJ1-1	ASSDAPGQLEAF
TRBV7-3	TRBJ2-3	ASSLAAGGDTQY
TRBV29-1	TRBJ2-7	SVKRGTYEQY
TRBV2	TRBJ2-7	ASSESLAGSFEQY